The 2 T cell receptor beta chains below come from one sample, sequenced in a study of blood T cells in healthy people across ages. Sample-barcoded 5' priming and a J-beta primer mix drove a second PCR of roughly 6 to 12 cycles. TCRdb re-called the 5' RACE reads through MiXCR, storing one row per CDR3 protein. The data contain around 1,500,000 distinct CDR3 sequences, roughly 40% of them singletons. Sequenced: blood. These receptors all stem from a woman between 18 and 29 years old in good health.

This clonotype appeared a few times. This sequence joins TRBV13 and TRBJ2-5; possibly TRBD1 or TRBD2 for D (5 bases each). Germline CDR1 is PRHDT and CDR2 is FYEKMQ (reference sequence). The CDR3 extends over 13 amino acids. V shed 7 bases and J shed 10 bases, with 19 bases lying between them. The CDR3 bases are TGTGCCAGCAAGGCCGGGACGACTGGGATCCAGTACTTC. It translates to CASKAGTTGIQYF.

The chain recombines TRBV7-8 with TRBJ1-5; 7 nucleotides line up with TRBD1. Losses at the gene ends were 1 base for V and 0 bases for J; bases not matched to a gene: 3. CDR3 length: 16 residues. Germline-derived CDR1 and CDR2 are SGHVS and FQNEAQ. CDR3 in amino acids: CASSLGTGASNQPQHF. The DNA for the CDR3 is TGTGCCAGCAGCTTAGGTACAGGGGCTAGCAATCAGCCCCAGCATTTT.